Presented here are 6 T cell receptor beta chains from one specimen sequenced in a study of Graves' ophthalmopathy and Graves' hyperthyroidism. Amplification targeted the TCR beta CDR3 regions, with RNA transcripts as the source material. After a first-round RT-PCR with HTBI primers, a second-round multiplex PCR was run. MiXCR was run by TCRdb on the multiplex PCR reads, yielding one entry per CDR3 protein. The sample holds 500,000 to 800,000 distinct CDR3 sequences, about 38% seen once. The sequenced sample was peripheral blood. The origin of the receptors is an adult man with Graves' ophthalmopathy.

This clonotype was counted between two and nine times. The V call is TRBV9, the J call TRBJ2-5; no clear D gene. Trimming left V 3 bases short and J 5 bases short, with 11 bases between. CDR1 is SGDLS and CDR2 is YYNGEE in the germline V gene. The CDR3 is made up of 13 amino acids. CDR3 protein: CASSGGSGETQYF. The CDR3 bases are TGTGCCAGCAGCGGGGGATCCGGGGAGACCCAGTACTTC.

This clonotype was counted ten times or more. This chain uses TRBV10-2 with TRBJ1-1; tentative D call: TRBD1 (5 bases). Germline CDR1 and CDR2: WSHSY and SAAADI. Trimming shortened V by 2 bases and J by 3 bases, and 10 bases separated the two germline ends. This CDR3 contains 14 residues. The DNA for the CDR3 is TGCGCCAGCAGTGAGGCAGGGCTGTACACTGAAGCTTTCTTT. It yields the protein CASSEAGLYTEAFF.

This clonotype has more than one count but fewer than ten. V is TRBV2 and J is TRBJ2-3; D remains ambiguous. The CDR3 covers 11 residues. The V and J ends lost 11 bases and 4 bases respectively, with 10 bases between them. CDR1 is SNHLY, CDR2 FYNNEI, per germline. In nucleotides, the CDR3 is TGTGCCGGGCAAGTCTCAGATACGCAGTATTTT. Protein sequence: CAGQVSDTQYF.

This clonotype came up many times. This sequence joins TRBV9 and TRBJ2-7, with a tentative D call TRBD1 (6 bases). This CDR3 has 14 residues. Germline CDR1 is SGDLS and CDR2 is YYNGEE. Deletions cut 4 bases from V and 5 bases from J, with 16 bases between. Here the CDR3 DNA reads TGTGCCAGCAGCCCAGAGACAGGAGGTAACGAGCAGTACTTC. This translates into CASSPETGGNEQYF.

This clonotype has a count of ten or more. The chain links TRBV7-8 to TRBJ2-7; 7 bases are a match to TRBD2. V lost 5 bases and J lost 2; bases outside the gene matches: 3. The CDR3 sequence is 13 residues long. Germline CDR1 is SGHVS and CDR2 is FQNEAQ. In nucleotides, the CDR3 is TGTGCCAGCAGCCTCGGACTAGCCTACGAGCAGTACTTC. This translates into CASSLGLAYEQYF.

This clonotype has at least ten counts. This chain's CDR3 is CASSLGGMGELFF. In DNA, the CDR3 is TGTGCCAGCAGCTTAGGGGGAATGGGAGAGCTGTTTTTT. This chain joins TRBV7-8 and TRBJ2-2; D ambiguous. The ends were cut back, 1 base at V and 11 bases at J, with 11 bases in the middle. The CDR3 totals 13 residues. CDR1 is SGHVS and CDR2 is FQNEAQ in the germline V gene. Drawing the rest from reference TRBV7-8 and TRBJ2-2, the complete variable domain is GAGVSQSPRYKVAKRGQDVALRCDPISGHVSLFWYQQALGQGPEFLTYFQNEAQLDKSGLPSDRFFAERPEGSVSTLKIQRTQQEDSAVYLCASSLGGMGELFFGEGSRLTVL.